This T cell receptor beta chain emerged from a study of shared clonotypes between healthy human individuals. Every donor, a Caucasian adult, lived in Nashville, Tennessee. This clone was counted only a few times. Its antigen remains unidentified. This CDR3 contains 15 residues. CDR1 is SGHRS and CDR2 is YFSETQ in the germline V gene. V was shortened by 0 bases and J by 2 bases, with 11 bases between the two germline ends. Study observations and caveats: With few donors, the genetic and exposure-history diversity represented was limited. Larger estimated richness was generally recorded for naive subsets relative to memory subsets.

Sequenced by immunoSEQ multiplex PCR; TCRdb stores in-frame clones only, minus some. The sample includes about 1.1 million clones, 70% to 80% of them seen just once. This chain uses TRBV5-1 with TRBJ2-5; D unresolved. The source is a man between 18 and 29 years old in good health. Some clones in this sample may be carry-over from other donors' samples. Sequencing was done on a sample of memory CD4+ T cells from PBMCs. The subset here: CD45RA-negative fraction. This CDR3 is CASSLALAKQETQYF. CDR3 nucleotide sequence: TGCGCCAGCAGCTTGGCCTTGGCAAAACAAGAGACCCAGTACTTC.